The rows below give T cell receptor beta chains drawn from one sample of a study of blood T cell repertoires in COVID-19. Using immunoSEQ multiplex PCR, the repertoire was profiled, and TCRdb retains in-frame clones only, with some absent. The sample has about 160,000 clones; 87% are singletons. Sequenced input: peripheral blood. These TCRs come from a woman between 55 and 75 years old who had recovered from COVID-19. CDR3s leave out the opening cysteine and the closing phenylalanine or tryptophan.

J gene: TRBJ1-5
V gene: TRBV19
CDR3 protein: ASSTRQVSNQPQH

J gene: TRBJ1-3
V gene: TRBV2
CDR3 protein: ASSTQGNTIY

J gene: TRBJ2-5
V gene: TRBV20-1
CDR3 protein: SAINQETQY

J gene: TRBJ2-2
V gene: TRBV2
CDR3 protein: ASRGQGINTGELF

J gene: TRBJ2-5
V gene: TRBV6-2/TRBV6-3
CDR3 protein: ASSLRVGPMETQY

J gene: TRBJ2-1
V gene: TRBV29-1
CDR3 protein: SVVRTGDSYNEQF

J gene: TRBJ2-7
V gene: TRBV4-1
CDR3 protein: ASSQRDRVDEQY

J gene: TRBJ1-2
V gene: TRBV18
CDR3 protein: ASSGQPNYGYT

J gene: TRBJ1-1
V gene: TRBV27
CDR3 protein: ASSRGTNTEAF

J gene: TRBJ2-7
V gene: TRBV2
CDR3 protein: ASGDITSYEQY

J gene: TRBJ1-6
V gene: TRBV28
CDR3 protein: ASGLGGRNSPLH

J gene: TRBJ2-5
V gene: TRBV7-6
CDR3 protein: ASSRSGGAVETQY

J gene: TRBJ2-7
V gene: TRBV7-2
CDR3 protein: ASSQAGTGGYEQY

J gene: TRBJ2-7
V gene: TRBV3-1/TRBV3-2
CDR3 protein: ASSAAGATTVEQY

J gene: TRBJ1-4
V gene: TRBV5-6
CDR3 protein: ASSPQGVNEKLF

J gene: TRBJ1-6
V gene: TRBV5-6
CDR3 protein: ASSLWQADYNSPLH

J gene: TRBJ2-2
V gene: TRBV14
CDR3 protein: ASSQAWNTGELF

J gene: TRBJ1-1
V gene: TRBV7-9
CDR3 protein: ASSQLRDSERNTEAF

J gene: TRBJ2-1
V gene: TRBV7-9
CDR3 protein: ASSFTGLAGGNEQF

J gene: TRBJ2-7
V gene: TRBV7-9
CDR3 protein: ASSPRTTAYEQY

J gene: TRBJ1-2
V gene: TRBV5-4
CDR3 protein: ASSETGGVFGYT

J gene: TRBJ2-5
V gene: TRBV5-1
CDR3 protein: ASLDRGEETQY

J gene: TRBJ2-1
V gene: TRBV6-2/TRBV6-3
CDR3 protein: ASSYDGEYNEQF

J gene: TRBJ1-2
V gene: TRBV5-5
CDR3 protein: ASSHGQGDYGYT

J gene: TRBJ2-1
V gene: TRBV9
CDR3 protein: ASSVVVGGGTEQF

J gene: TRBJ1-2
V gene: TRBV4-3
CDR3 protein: ASSQDPGTEAHYGYT

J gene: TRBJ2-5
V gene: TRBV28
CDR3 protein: ASSWDGPAGRTQY

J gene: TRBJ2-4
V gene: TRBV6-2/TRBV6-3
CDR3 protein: ASSFSGLAAIAKNIQY

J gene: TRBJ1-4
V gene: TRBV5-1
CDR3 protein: ASSSTGATNEKLF

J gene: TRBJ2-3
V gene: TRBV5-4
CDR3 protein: ASRATSGDTDTQY

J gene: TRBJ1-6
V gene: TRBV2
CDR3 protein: ASSTGQGGGSPLH

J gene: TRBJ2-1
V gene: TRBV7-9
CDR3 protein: ASSLEAAGRNEQF

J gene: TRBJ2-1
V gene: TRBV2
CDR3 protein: ASSTGGPSSYNEQF

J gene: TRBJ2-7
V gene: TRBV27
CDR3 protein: ASSLRFERADEQY

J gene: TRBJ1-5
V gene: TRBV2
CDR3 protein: ASSDLIINQPQH

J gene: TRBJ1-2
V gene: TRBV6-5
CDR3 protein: ASSTKGQGGYGYT